Listed below are T cell receptor beta chains from one sample, sequenced in a study of blood T cell repertoires in COVID-19. TCRdb's copy holds only in-frame clones and misses some; the assay was immunoSEQ multiplex PCR. This sample yields about 48,000 clones, of which about nine tenths are seen a single time; about 5.1% belongs to the top ten. The sequencing sample was made of peripheral blood. These receptors were taken from a man between 65 and 79 years old with acute or convalescent COVID-19. The CDR3 runs from the conserved cysteine through the conserved F or W. Each record gives: CDR3 DNA, CDR3 protein, D gene, V gene, clone size, J gene, CDR3 length. D genes are given only for firm matches. Not all rows give a size; the values are once, few, many and, for expanded clones, a class.

TGTGCCAGCTCACCACTCGGGACAGCCACTTTGAATTCACCCCTCCACTTT | CASSPLGTATLNSPLHF | TRBD1 | TRBV18 | NA | TRBJ1-6 | 17
TGTGCCAGCAGTTTCAGCGGCACAGATACGCAGTATTTT | CASSFSGTDTQYF | NA | TRBV12-3/TRBV12-4 | once | TRBJ2-3 | 13
TGCGCCAGCAGCCAAGATAATTCTCAGGCCGGGGAGCTGTTTTTT | CASSQDNSQAGELFF | NA | TRBV4-3 | NA | TRBJ2-2 | 15
TGTGCCTGGAGTCCCCTAGGAAGCCAGCCCCAGCATTTT | CAWSPLGSQPQHF | NA | TRBV30 | NA | TRBJ1-5 | 13
TGTGCCAGCAGTCTAAACAAGAGGAGGGGATTTTACAATGAGCAGTTCTTC | CASSLNKRRGFYNEQFF | NA | TRBV28 | NA | TRBJ2-1 | 17
TGTGCCAGCAGTTTAGGGACAGGGGACTATGGCTACACCTTC | CASSLGTGDYGYTF | TRBD1 | TRBV27 | NA | TRBJ1-2 | 14
TGCGCCAGCAGCCAAGGAGAGAGCGGGGAGCTGTTTTTT | CASSQGESGELFF | NA | TRBV4-3 | NA | TRBJ2-2 | 13
TGTGCCAGTAGTATAATCTCGAGCAATGAGCAGTTCTTC | CASSIISSNEQFF | NA | TRBV19 | NA | TRBJ2-1 | 13
TGCGCCAGCAGCTTTCGGGACAGGGGCCCCCTCCACTTT | CASSFRDRGPLHF | TRBD1 | TRBV5-1 | NA | TRBJ1-6 | 13
TGTGCCAGTAGAGGGGGCGTGAACACTGAAGCTTTCTTT | CASRGGVNTEAFF | TRBD1 | TRBV19 | few | TRBJ1-1 | 13
TGTGCCAGCAGCCGAGGGAATGAAGCTTTCTTT | CASSRGNEAFF | NA | TRBV12-3/TRBV12-4 | NA | TRBJ1-1 | 11
TGCGCCAGCAGGAAAACAGACAGATTGAACACTGAAGCTTTCTTT | CASRKTDRLNTEAFF | NA | TRBV5-1 | NA | TRBJ1-1 | 15
TGTGCCATCAGTGGGGCGGACAGCATTCAGTACTTC | CAISGADSIQYF | NA | TRBV10-3 | NA | TRBJ2-4 | 12
TGCGCCAGCAGCCACACGGGGGGGTCCGGGGAGCTGTTTTTT | CASSHTGGSGELFF | TRBD2 | TRBV4-1 | NA | TRBJ2-2 | 14
TGTGCCAGCAGCTTGATAAATCCGGGGTACCAAGAGACCCAGTACTTC | CASSLINPGYQETQYF | NA | TRBV5-5 | once | TRBJ2-5 | 16
TGTGCCAGCAGCTCAACGAGGGAACTCACCGGGGAGCTGTTTTTT | CASSSTRELTGELFF | NA | TRBV13 | NA | TRBJ2-2 | 15
TGTGCCAGCAGACCGGGACAGGGAGATGTTCAGCCCCAGCATTTT | CASRPGQGDVQPQHF | TRBD1 | TRBV25-1 | NA | TRBJ1-5 | 15
TGTGCCAGCTCACCGGGCCAGGGGACATTCTACGAGCAGTACTTC | CASSPGQGTFYEQYF | NA | TRBV18 | NA | TRBJ2-7 | 15
TGTGCCAGTACCTGGGACAGGGCTGTAAGTGGCTACACCTTC | CASTWDRAVSGYTF | TRBD1 | TRBV19 | few | TRBJ1-2 | 14
TGTGCCACGTCCCGGGGGACAGGGCCTCGAGGGCAGTACTTC | CATSRGTGPRGQYF | TRBD1 | TRBV6-6 | once | TRBJ2-7 | 14
TGTGCCAGCAGCAAAATTAGGTCGGCAGGGCCCCTCAATGAAAAACTGTTTTTT | CASSKIRSAGPLNEKLFF | NA | TRBV7-2 | NA | TRBJ1-4 | 18
TGCGCCAGCAGCTTGGGAGGGATAAATAGGGACACTGAAGCTTTCTTT | CASSLGGINRDTEAFF | NA | TRBV5-1 | NA | TRBJ1-1 | 16
TGTGCCAGCAGTAGGGGAACTAACTATGGCTACACCTTC | CASSRGTNYGYTF | NA | TRBV12-3/TRBV12-4 | few | TRBJ1-2 | 13
TGTGCCAGCAGTCAAAGGGGCCAGACAGGGGAAGTCGCCTATAATTCACCCCTCCACTTT | CASSQRGQTGEVAYNSPLHF | TRBD1 | TRBV7-6 | few | TRBJ1-6 | 20
TGCAGCGTTGTCTCAGTCCAGCATTTT | CSVVSVQHF | NA | TRBV29-1 | NA | TRBJ1-5 | 9
TGTGCCAGCAGCTTAGATAGCAGGACAGGGTGGAACGACTATGGCTACACCTTC | CASSLDSRTGWNDYGYTF | TRBD1 | TRBV7-8 | NA | TRBJ1-2 | 18
TGTGCCAGCAAACAGGGTTTCGGACTAGCGGGAGCCTACGAGCAGTACTTC | CASKQGFGLAGAYEQYF | TRBD2 | TRBV7-2 | NA | TRBJ2-7 | 17
TGCGCCAGCAGCTTGGCCAGAACGAACACTGAAGCTTTCTTT | CASSLARTNTEAFF | NA | TRBV5-1 | NA | TRBJ1-1 | 14
TGTGCCAGCTCCGGGAGCTCCTATAATTCACCCCTCCACTTT | CASSGSSYNSPLHF | NA | TRBV18 | NA | TRBJ1-6 | 14
TGCGCCAGCAGCCAAGATTCCGAAGAGACCCAGTACTTC | CASSQDSEETQYF | NA | TRBV4-1 | NA | TRBJ2-5 | 13
TGCGCCAGCAGCCAAGATCGGGACAGGTTTTCCTATAATTCACCCCTCCACTTT | CASSQDRDRFSYNSPLHF | TRBD1 | TRBV4-3 | NA | TRBJ1-6 | 18
TGTGCCAGCAGCCAAGTAAGTAGTTTTCGCGGGGGGGTCTACGAGCAGTACTTC | CASSQVSSFRGGVYEQYF | TRBD2 | TRBV3-1/TRBV3-2 | NA | TRBJ2-7 | 18
TGTGCCAGTAGTGTGGACAGGGGGCAGAGTGGCTACACCTTC | CASSVDRGQSGYTF | TRBD1 | TRBV19 | NA | TRBJ1-2 | 14
TGTGCCAGCAGTGACGGTCTAGCGGGGACCGGGGAGCTGTTTTTT | CASSDGLAGTGELFF | TRBD2 | TRBV6-4 | NA | TRBJ2-2 | 15
TGTGCCAGTACCGAATCCAGGGGAAACCAATATGGCTACACCTTC | CASTESRGNQYGYTF | NA | TRBV19 | NA | TRBJ1-2 | 15
TGTGCCAGCAGCAAATCACAGGGGGCGCGTAAGGGCTACACCTTC | CASSKSQGARKGYTF | NA | TRBV21-1 | NA | TRBJ1-2 | 15
TGTGCCAGCTCACCACCGGAGGCGGGGGACCGCTACAATGAGCAGTTCTTC | CASSPPEAGDRYNEQFF | TRBD2 | TRBV18 | NA | TRBJ2-1 | 17
TGTGCCAGCAGCTTGTTCGGTCTGAACACTGAAGCTTTCTTT | CASSLFGLNTEAFF | NA | TRBV5-6 | NA | TRBJ1-1 | 14
TGTGCCAGCAGCTGGTGGACAGGGGGCAATGAGCAGTTCTTC | CASSWWTGGNEQFF | TRBD1 | TRBV5-4 | NA | TRBJ2-1 | 14
TGTGCCAGCAGTGATTGGGGGGTATTTGGCAATCAGCCCCAGCATTTT | CASSDWGVFGNQPQHF | NA | TRBV2 | once | TRBJ1-5 | 16
TGTGCCAGCAGCCAGCGGGACAGGGGGACAGATACGCAGTATTTT | CASSQRDRGTDTQYF | TRBD1 | TRBV3-1/TRBV3-2 | NA | TRBJ2-3 | 15
TGTGCCAGCAGCGGGACAGGAATTGGCTACACCTTC | CASSGTGIGYTF | TRBD1 | TRBV27 | NA | TRBJ1-2 | 12
TGTGCCAGCAGTTACTCTCGGGGGGACACTGAAGCTTTCTTT | CASSYSRGDTEAFF | NA | TRBV6-2/TRBV6-3 | NA | TRBJ1-1 | 14
TGTGCCAGCAGCACTAAAGAGAGACGGTCTAGCTATGGCTACACCTTC | CASSTKERRSSYGYTF | NA | TRBV21-1 | NA | TRBJ1-2 | 16
TGTGCCAGCGGACCCCTCAGGGTGGGGAATGCAATGAACACTGAAGCTTTCTTT | CASGPLRVGNAMNTEAFF | NA | TRBV7-8 | NA | TRBJ1-1 | 18
TGTGCCAGCAGCTTACGGGAGGCGGCGAACACTGAAGCTTTCTTT | CASSLREAANTEAFF | NA | TRBV11-2 | NA | TRBJ1-1 | 15
TGTGCCAGCAGCCTTGGACTAGCGGGGGGCCAAGAGACCCAGTACTTC | CASSLGLAGGQETQYF | TRBD2 | TRBV11-3 | NA | TRBJ2-5 | 16
TGTGCTAGCAGCTTGACACGACAGACAGATACGCAGTATTTT | CASSLTRQTDTQYF | NA | TRBV7-7 | NA | TRBJ2-3 | 14
TGTGCCAGCAGGGACAACACAGATACGCAGTATTTT | CASRDNTDTQYF | NA | TRBV7-8 | NA | TRBJ2-3 | 12
TGTGCCAGCAGCCCCGTCGGGACAGGGTGGGATCAGCCCCAGCATTTT | CASSPVGTGWDQPQHF | TRBD1 | TRBV5-8 | NA | TRBJ1-5 | 16
TGTGCCAGCAGGGTCCCAGGACAGGTCTACGAGCAGTACTTC | CASRVPGQVYEQYF | TRBD1 | TRBV6-5 | NA | TRBJ2-7 | 14
TGTGCCAGCAGCGTCGATCCTAGCTCTGGAAACACCATATATTTT | CASSVDPSSGNTIYF | NA | TRBV9 | NA | TRBJ1-3 | 15
TGCAGCGTTGATCGGACAGGGGGTCACACCTTC | CSVDRTGGHTF | TRBD1 | TRBV29-1 | NA | TRBJ1-2 | 11